Listed here are 11 T cell receptor beta chains from one sample, sequenced in a study of T cells in Graves' hyperthyroidism and ophthalmopathy. Amplification targeted TCR beta CDR3 regions from RNA transcripts. TCR CDR3 regions were first amplified by RT-PCR with HTBI primers. TCRdb reprocessed the multiplex PCR reads with MiXCR, giving one entry per CDR3 protein. The sample has approximately 350,000 distinct CDR3 sequences, about 15% seen once. Sequenced: blood. These receptors were taken from an older woman with Graves' ophthalmopathy.

This clonotype was picked up many times. The chain has TRBV11-2 and TRBJ2-2; no definite D call. Germline V gene sequence: CDR1 SGHAT, CDR2 FQNNGV. The CDR3 consists of 16 residues. Trimming took off 5 bases at V and 4 bases at J, with 17 bases between the two ends. The CDR3 DNA follows: TGTGCCAGCAGCACCTCCCCCAGAGGTGGCACCGGGGAGCTGTTTTTT. This codes for CASSTSPRGGTGELFF.

This clonotype was counted a few times. The chain employs TRBV5-4 and TRBJ2-1; 15 bases are shared with TRBD2. The CDR3 is 16 amino acids. J gave up 8 bases and V 4 bases, and 7 bases lay outside the gene matches. Germline-derived CDR1 and CDR2 are SGHNT and YYREEE (reference sequence). The CDR3 loop is CASSPGLAGGPHEQFF. The CDR3 DNA follows: TGTGCCAGCAGCCCGGGACTAGCGGGAGGTCCCCATGAGCAGTTCTTC. The full variable domain, rest sourced from reference TRBV5-4 and TRBJ2-1, is ETGVTQSPTHLIKTRGQQVTLRCSSQSGHNTVSWYQQALGQGPQFIFQYYREEENGRGNFPPRFSGLQFPNYSSELNVNALELDDSALYLCASSPGLAGGPHEQFFGPGTRLTVL.

V and J are TRBV7-3 and TRBJ2-2, with a possible D match to TRBD2 (5 bases). With 1 base removed from V and 4 bases from J, the gap between germline ends came to 10 bases. CDR3 length: 15 residues. Germline V gene data show CDR1 as SGHTA and CDR2 as FQGTGA. The CDR3 DNA is TGTGCCAGCAGCTTAAGTCTAGCTGGCACCGGGGAGCTGTTTTTT. It is translated as CASSLSLAGTGELFF.

The V call is TRBV6-1, the J call TRBJ2-4; 7 bases agree with TRBD1. Looked up from germline, CDR1 is MNHNS and CDR2 is SASEGT. J gave up 9 bases and V 3 bases, and 14 bases lay outside the gene matches. CDR3 length: 16 amino acids. The CDR3 region is CASSESPGGRLFIQYF. CDR3 DNA: TGTGCCAGCAGTGAGTCCCCAGGGGGAAGGTTGTTCATTCAGTACTTC.

This clonotype occurred many times. The V gene is TRBV12-5, the J gene TRBJ2-1, with D possibly TRBD2 on 6 matching bases. Trimming shortened V by 8 bases and J by 9 bases, and 20 bases separated the two germline ends. This CDR3 contains 14 residues. The germline CDR1 and CDR2 sequences are LGHNT and FRNRAP. CDR3 amino acids: CASQRLEGRGEQFF. The CDR3 region has the DNA TGTGCTAGTCAGCGACTAGAGGGACGCGGTGAGCAGTTCTTC.

The sample holds many counts of this clonotype. V gene TRBV2 combines with J gene TRBJ2-7; no definite D call. Germline CDR1 and CDR2: SNHLY and FYNNEI. V lost 5 bases and J lost 7, with 12 bases in between. The CDR3 has 12 residues. As DNA, the CDR3 is TGTGCCAGCAGTCCCAGCATCTCGGAGCAGTACTTC. Its protein is CASSPSISEQYF. The whole variable domain, remainder taken from reference TRBV2 and TRBJ2-7, is EPEVTQTPSHQVTQMGQEVILRCVPISNHLYFYWYRQILGQKVEFLVSFYNNEISEKSEIFDDQFSVERPDGSNFTLKIRSTKLEDSAMYFCASSPSISEQYFGPGTRLTVT.

V and J are TRBV7-9 and TRBJ2-7; D not certain. The germline V and J ends were trimmed by 7 bases and 0 bases, with 7 bases remaining between them. Looked up from germline, CDR1 is SEHNR and CDR2 is FQNEAQ (reference sequence). The CDR3 contains 12 residues. CDR3 residues: CASTKSSYEQYF. CDR3 coding DNA: TGTGCCAGCACCAAAAGCTCCTACGAGCAGTACTTC.

V and J are TRBV4-2 and TRBJ1-2, with D possibly matching TRBD1 (6 bases). V gave up 1 base and J gave up 8 bases, with 17 bases separating them. This CDR3 region has 15 residues. Germline V lookup: CDR1 LGHNA, CDR2 YNFKEQ. The CDR3 region is CASSQVLAGQGGYTF. DNA for the CDR3: TGTGCCAGCAGCCAAGTTCTGGCGGGACAAGGAGGCTACACCTTC.

This clonotype was recorded at least ten times. The rearrangement joins TRBV2 to TRBJ2-5, with a possible D match to TRBD1 (5 bases). Germline CDR1 SNHLY, CDR2 FYNNEI. The CDR3 totals 14 residues. V shed 6 bases and J shed 3 bases, with 14 bases lying between them. CDR3 coding DNA: TGTGCCAGCAGCCGAGGACAACTGGAAGAGACCCAGTACTTC. This codes for CASSRGQLEETQYF.

This clonotype showed up many times. The chain has TRBV7-9 and TRBJ1-2, with D unresolved. The CDR3 loop spans 15 amino acids. The V gene lost 4 bases and the J gene lost 4 bases, with 16 bases spanning the gap. Germline CDR1 is SEHNR and CDR2 is FQNEAQ (reference sequence). In nucleotides, the CDR3 is TGTGCCAGCAGCTCGGCGGAGATGGCTGTCTATGGCTACACCTTC. Its protein product is CASSSAEMAVYGYTF.

Ten or more counts support this clonotype. This chain uses TRBV6-1 with TRBJ2-7, with 8 bases fitting TRBD1. The CDR3 runs 13 residues. Germline assignment: CDR1 MNHNS and CDR2 SASEGT. V was pared by 11 bases and J by 1 base, with 7 bases of the junction left unmatched. The CDR3 coding sequence is TGTGCCGTCCGGAGACAGGGGTCCTACGAGCAGTACTTC. This encodes CAVRRQGSYEQYF.